Listed here are 9 T cell receptor beta chains from one sample, sequenced in a study of prognosis after radiotherapy for stage I lung cancer. The authors amplified TCR beta CDR3 from genomic DNA using two-round multiplex PCR. Amplification in first-round PCR relied on primers specific to each TRBV and TRBJ gene. MiXCR, run by TCRdb on the multiplex PCR reads, gives a single entry per CDR3 protein. The sample has around 30,000 distinct CDR3 sequences; less than 40% are singletons. The sequencing here drew on PBMCs, taken before or after stereotactic body radiation therapy (not recorded which). These TCRs come from a donor at least 50 years old with non-small cell lung cancer.

As concerns this clonotype: Just one base apart from a much larger clone, this may be a read error. The rearrangement uses TRBV29-1 and TRBJ1-1, with TRBD1 matching 8 bases. Germline V gives CDR1 SQVTM, CDR2 ANQGSEA. V trimming: 7 bases; J trimming: 0 bases; junction bases outside the gene matches: 7. The CDR3 spans 14 residues. CDR3 DNA sequence: TGCAGCGCATGGACAGGGTATTTGAACACTGAAGCTTTCTTT. Its translation: CSAWTGYLNTEAFF. Full variable domain (missing parts from reference TRBV29-1 and TRBJ1-1): SAVISQKPSRDICQRGTSLTIQCQVDSQVTMMFWYRQQPGQSLTLIATANQGSEATYESGFVIDKFPISRPNLTFSTLTVSNMSPEDSSIYLCSAWTGYLNTEAFFGQGTRLTVV.

The CDR3, as DNA: TGTGCCAGCAGTTTGAGGCTGGCGGGAACCTACGAGCAGTACTTC. Amino acid sequence: CASSLRLAGTYEQYF. This chain uses TRBV27 with TRBJ2-7, with a tentative D call TRBD2 (6 bases). V lost 3 bases and J lost 2, with 14 bases in between. The V gene's germline CDR1 is MNHEY and CDR2 SMNVEV (reference sequence). The CDR3 spans 15 residues.

This clonotype was recorded at least ten times. The CDR3 reads CASSRLAGRVYNEQFF. In DNA form, the CDR3 reads TGTGCCAGCAGTCGACTAGCGGGACGTGTTTACAATGAGCAGTTCTTC. The V call is TRBV28, the J call TRBJ2-1; 11 nucleotides align to TRBD2. Germline CDR1 MDHEN, CDR2 SYDVKM. CDR3 size: 16 residues. V trimming: 5 bases; J trimming: 4 bases; junction bases outside the gene matches: 7.

This clonotype was counted at least ten times. This CDR3 is CASSEGYTEAFF. CDR3 coding DNA: TGTGCCAGCAGTGAGGGGTACACTGAAGCTTTCTTT. This chain uses TRBV6-1 with TRBJ1-1; unclear D gene. Deletions cut 3 bases from V and 3 bases from J, with 5 bases between. The CDR3 is made up of 12 amino acids. Germline lookup yields CDR1 MNHNS and CDR2 SASEGT.

In the case of this clonotype: This likely comes from a read error, as the CDR3 has no conserved phenylalanine or tryptophan at its end. V gene TRBV28 combines with J gene TRBJ1-2; 8 nucleotides agree with TRBD1. The V segment lost 3 bases and the J segment 4 bases; nucleotides outside the gene matches: 7. Germline-derived CDR1 and CDR2 are MDHEN and SYDVKM. This CDR3 is 15 amino acids long. The CDR3 here is CASSFVQGGFYGYTL. CDR3 DNA sequence: TGTGCCAGCAGTTTCGTACAGGGGGGGTTCTATGGCTACACCCTC.

Note on this clonotype: This may be a read error, as it is one base from a much larger clone. The chain joins TRBV9 to TRBJ1-2; 9 bases agree with TRBD1. CDR3 size: 15 residues. V gave up 1 base and J gave up 8 bases; unmatched junction bases: 9. Per germline, CDR1 SGDLS and CDR2 YYNGEE. CDR3 in amino acids: CASSVSTGGLGGYTF. In DNA, the CDR3 is TGTGCCAGCAGCGTATCTACAGGGGGCTTAGGGGGCTACACCTTC.

This clonotype showed up many times. V and J are TRBV12-3 or TRBV12-4 and TRBJ2-5, with TRBD2 as a possible D gene (6 bases). CDR3 length: 14 amino acids. With 2 bases removed from V and 3 bases from J, the gap between germline ends came to 10 bases. The CDR3 is CASSLFRGKETQYF. CDR3 sequence (DNA): TGTGCCAGCAGTTTATTCCGCGGGAAAGAGACCCAGTACTTC.

The chain employs TRBV11-3 and TRBJ2-5, with TRBD1 matching 10 bases. This CDR3 spans 16 amino acids. Germline V gene sequence: CDR1 SGHNT, CDR2 YENEEA. With V trimmed by 4 bases and J by 0 bases, 5 bases remained unmatched. CDR3 sequence reads: CASSSRQGAHQETQYF. The CDR3 DNA is TGTGCCAGCAGCTCGCGACAGGGGGCACACCAAGAGACCCAGTACTTC.

In its sample, this clonotype was seen many times. The chain combines TRBV19 with TRBJ1-6, with unresolved D. The CDR3 is 13 residues long. CDR1 and CDR2 (germline): LNHDA, SQIVND (reference sequence). V gave up 1 base and J gave up 8 bases, with 6 bases separating them. In DNA, the CDR3 is TGTGCCAGTAGTATAGGGGCCGATTCACCCCTCCACTTT. Amino acids: CASSIGADSPLHF.